The 12 T cell receptor beta chains reported below all come from one sample, sequenced in a study of shared clonotypes between healthy human individuals. Method: immunoSEQ multiplex PCR; TCRdb's copy keeps in-frame clones and lacks some. This sample has 1.5 million to 1.9 million clones; nearly 99% occur once, and the top ten carry about 0.45%. Sequenced: naive CD4+ T cells sorted from blood. Described subset: CD45RA+ positively selected. Receptor source: a man under 40 in good health.

The J gene is TRBJ2-3, the V gene TRBV28; 13 positions match TRBD2. V shed 6 bases, J shed 4 bases, and the junction held 7 bases outside the gene matches. The CDR3 consists of 16 residues. In germline, CDR1 is MDHEN, CDR2 SYDVKM. CDR3 protein: CASSLPGLAGPDTQYF. The CDR3 DNA sequence: TGTGCCAGCAGCCTCCCGGGACTAGCGGGACCAGATACGCAGTATTTT.

The chain has TRBV7-9 and TRBJ2-1; D call uncertain. Trimming left V 7 bases short and J 5 bases short, with 6 bases between. The CDR3 runs 11 residues. Germline CDR1 is SEHNR and CDR2 is FQNEAQ (reference sequence). The CDR3 sequence is CASTLDNEQFF. DNA for the CDR3: TGTGCCAGCACCCTTGACAATGAGCAGTTCTTC.

V and J are TRBV15 and TRBJ2-1, with D possibly matching TRBD1 (6 bases). Germline V gene sequence: CDR1 LNHNV, CDR2 YYDKDF (reference sequence). CDR3 length equals 16 residues. Trimming took off 1 base at V and 7 bases at J, with 17 bases between the two ends. The CDR3 loop is CATSRGTPPGVNEQFF. Here the CDR3 DNA reads TGTGCCACCAGCAGAGGCACCCCGCCAGGGGTGAATGAGCAGTTCTTC.

The chain joins TRBV2 to TRBJ2-6, with 10 nucleotides matching TRBD1. The CDR3 spans 18 residues. Germline V CDR1 and CDR2: SNHLY, FYNNEI. V shed 8 bases, J shed 2 bases, and the junction held 12 bases outside the gene matches. The CDR3 spells CASYRRDRGLTGANVLTF. The CDR3, as DNA: TGTGCCAGCTATCGCCGGGACAGGGGTTTGACTGGGGCCAACGTCCTGACTTTC.

The chain uses TRBV19 and TRBJ2-7; 10 positions match TRBD1. CDR3 length equals 14 residues. The V segment lost 9 bases and the J segment 4 bases; nucleotides outside the gene matches: 9. The germline V gene has CDR1 LNHDA and CDR2 SQIVND (reference sequence). The CDR3 nucleotides read TGTGCCAGCGGGACAGGGGTTGGAAGGTACGAGCAGTACTTC. This translates into CASGTGVGRYEQYF.

The J gene is TRBJ2-3, the V gene TRBV7-2; 9 bases match TRBD2. Germline CDR1 SGHTA, CDR2 FQGNSA. The CDR3 runs to 16 residues. Trimming removed 0 bases from V and 5 bases from J; junction bases left unmatched: 6. CDR3 bases: TGTGCCAGCAGCTTAGCGGGAACTAGCGGGTTAGATACGCAGTATTTT. Translated: CASSLAGTSGLDTQYF.

J is TRBJ1-1 and V is TRBV29-1, with unresolved D. The V gene's germline CDR1 is SQVTM and CDR2 ANQGSEA. CDR3 length: 10 amino acids. V lost 7 bases to trimming and J lost 2 bases, with 5 bases between them. The CDR3 bases are TGCAGCGGAACCAACACTGAAGCTTTCTTT. Protein sequence: CSGTNTEAFF.

Only a few counts were recorded for this clone. The chain links TRBV28 to TRBJ1-2; D is unresolved. This CDR3 comprises 14 residues. Trimming took 5 bases from V and 3 from J, leaving 13 bases between them. CDR1 is MDHEN and CDR2 is SYDVKM in the germline V gene. CDR3 sequence reads: CASSPREDHYGYTF. CDR3 in DNA: TGTGCCAGCAGTCCTCGGGAAGATCACTATGGCTACACCTTC.

The chain combines TRBV29-1 with TRBJ2-1; no clear D. Trimming stripped 4 bases from V and 4 bases from J, with 11 bases between. This CDR3 region has 13 residues. CDR1 is SQVTM and CDR2 is ANQGSEA in the germline V gene. CDR3 nucleotides: TGCAGCGTTGCTAAGGGCTCTTACAATGAGCAGTTCTTC. This gives the protein CSVAKGSYNEQFF.

The CDR3 DNA reads TGTGCCGGGGGGCTTGCGGAAGACTCCTACGAGCAGTACTTC. Its protein product is CAGGLAEDSYEQYF. The chain recombines TRBV10-3 with TRBJ2-7; D tentatively fits TRBD1 or TRBD2 (6 bases each). V lost 11 bases and J 0 bases, leaving 17 bases between the germline ends. Germline assignment: CDR1 ENHRY and CDR2 SYGVKD. There are 14 residues in the CDR3.

This chain uses TRBV29-1 with TRBJ2-5; 11 positions agree with TRBD2. V shed 7 bases and J 5 bases; nucleotides not matched to a gene: 6. CDR1 and CDR2 (germline): SQVTM, ANQGSEA. The CDR3 has 13 amino acids. The CDR3 DNA is TGCAGCGGCCGGACTAGCGGGCTCGAGACCCAGTACTTC. It yields the protein CSGRTSGLETQYF.

V is TRBV9 and J is TRBJ2-1, with 12 bases fitting TRBD2. Germline-derived CDR1 and CDR2 are SGDLS and YYNGEE. The CDR3 has 17 amino acids. V gave up 3 bases and J gave up 1 base; unmatched junction bases: 5. For the CDR3, the DNA is TGTGCCAGCAGCGCGAGCCTAGCGGGAGGGTCCTACAATGAGCAGTTCTTC. Residues: CASSASLAGGSYNEQFF. Drawing the rest from reference TRBV9 and TRBJ2-1, the complete variable domain is DSGVTQTPKHLITATGQRVTLRCSPRSGDLSVYWYQQSLDQGLQFLIQYYNGEERAKGNILERFSAQQFPDLHSELNLSSLELGDSALYFCASSASLAGGSYNEQFFGPGTRLTVL.